The next 3 T cell receptor beta chains were all read from a single sample in a study of cytomegalovirus exposure and HLA in healthy donors. The PCR had 60 Vbeta and 13 Jbeta primers. The assay was immunoSEQ multiplex PCR, and TCRdb's table has in-frame clones only and misses some. The table lists 130,000 to 150,000 clones, around three quarters of them singletons. The sample consisted of PBMCs. All receptors derive from a man in his forties in good health and CMV-seropositive.

A remark on this clone: Germline is not matched at one junction end, which may reflect a read error. The chain couples TRBV27 to TRBJ2-2; 11 bases are a match to TRBD2. The CDR3 sequence is 17 residues long. CDR1 is MNHEY and CDR2 is SMNVEV in the germline V gene (reference sequence). The CDR3 is CAGRLTTSGIYTGELFF. The CDR3 DNA is TGTGCCGGCAGATTAACGACTAGCGGGATATACACCGGGGAGCTGTTTTTT.

V gene TRBV6-1 combines with J gene TRBJ2-3; 15 bases fit TRBD2. The CDR3 covers 15 residues. Unmatched junction bases numbered 8, after V lost 8 bases and J lost 8 bases. Germline CDR1 and CDR2: MNHNS and SASEGT. The CDR3 DNA sequence: TGTGCCAGCCTCGGACTAGCGGGAGGGCCGGGTACGCAGTATTTT. It is translated as CASLGLAGGPGTQYF.

The chain joins TRBV14 to TRBJ1-2; D is ambiguous. CDR1 is SGHDN and CDR2 is FVKESK in the germline V gene. The CDR3 runs 16 residues. The ends were cut back, 0 bases at V and 1 base at J, with 12 bases in the middle. The CDR3 nucleotides read TGTGCCAGCAGCCAAGATTTAGGACGGGATAACTATGGCTACACCTTC. It specifies CASSQDLGRDNYGYTF.